What follows is one T cell receptor (beta chain) and its context. V was trimmed by 6 bases and J by 6 bases, leaving 9 bases between them. Germline CDR1 and CDR2: MDHEN and SYDVKM. The CDR3 runs to 12 residues. The data were taken from a study of blood T cell repertoires in COVID-19. Profiling relied on immunoSEQ multiplex PCR, and the TCRdb table lists in-frame clones only, not all of them. The sample includes 67,000 or so clones, 81% of them seen just once. This chain joins TRBV28 and TRBJ1-5, with D unresolved. This TCR derives from a woman in her 70s with acute or convalescent COVID-19. The sample was peripheral blood. CDR3 protein: CASSEGRQPQHF. For the CDR3, the DNA is TGTGCCAGCAGCGAGGGTCGTCAGCCCCAGCATTTT.